This passage covers 27 T cell receptor beta chains from one sample sequenced in a study of T cells in Graves' hyperthyroidism and ophthalmopathy. TCR beta CDR3 regions were amplified from RNA. HTBI primers drove first-round RT-PCR of the TCR CDR3. TCRdb used MiXCR to reprocess the multiplex PCR reads, holding one entry per CDR3 protein. The sample includes fewer than 450,000 distinct CDR3 sequences, around 15% seen only once; the top ten take 25% to 30%. The sequenced material came from blood. These receptors were obtained from a man in his forties or fifties with Graves' ophthalmopathy.

The V and J genes are TRBV9 and TRBJ2-7, with D perhaps TRBD2 (5 bases). The CDR3 sequence is 14 residues long. Germline-derived CDR1 and CDR2 are SGDLS and YYNGEE. Trimming left V 1 base short and J 3 bases short, with 11 bases between. As DNA, the CDR3 is TGTGCCAGCAGCGTAACGGACTGGGGCTACGAGCAGTACTTC. Translating gives CASSVTDWGYEQYF.

This clonotype was observed at least ten times. V usage is TRBV5-4 and J usage is TRBJ2-1; TRBD1 agrees at 11 bases. The CDR3 has 16 residues. The junction had 6 bases not matched to a gene; V was cut back by 5 bases and J by 2 bases. The germline V gene encodes CDR1 SGHNT and CDR2 YYREEE (reference sequence). The CDR3 region has the DNA TGTGCCAGCAGTCGGGGACAGGGGGTCCCCTACAATGAGCAGTTCTTC. This gives the protein CASSRGQGVPYNEQFF.

This clonotype showed up just a few times. V and J are TRBV6-1 and TRBJ1-2, with D perhaps matching TRBD1 (6 bases). V lost 8 bases to trimming and J lost 3 bases, with 19 bases between them. The CDR3 length is 15 residues. The germline gives CDR1 MNHNS, CDR2 SASEGT. This CDR3 is CASGTIGGRDYGYTF. The DNA of the CDR3 is TGTGCCAGCGGTACGATCGGGGGGCGCGACTATGGCTACACCTTC.

In this sample, this clonotype turned up many times. This chain connects TRBV20-1 to TRBJ2-3; D gene unclear. V shed 2 bases and J shed 1 base, with 1 base lying between them. Per the germline V gene, CDR1 is DFQATT and CDR2 is SNEGSKA (reference sequence). The CDR3 extends over 11 amino acids. CDR3 region: CSARRTDTQYF. As DNA, the CDR3 is TGCAGTGCTAGACGCACAGATACGCAGTATTTT.

V gene TRBV11-3 combines with J gene TRBJ2-5, with D perhaps assigned TRBD1 or TRBD2 (6 bases each). V was cut by 5 bases and J by 3 bases, with 13 bases left in between. The germline CDR1 and CDR2 sequences are SGHNT and YENEEA. This CDR3 is 14 amino acids long. CDR3 in amino acids: CASSLPGAEETQYF. The DNA for the CDR3 is TGTGCCAGCAGCCTACCGGGGGCTGAAGAGACCCAGTACTTC. The variable domain in full, completed from reference TRBV11-3 and TRBJ2-5, reads EAGVVQSPRYKIIEKKQPVAFWCNPISGHNTLYWYLQNLGQGPELLIRYENEEAVDDSQLPKDRFSAERLKGVDSTLKIQPAELGDSAVYLCASSLPGAEETQYFGPGTRLLVL.

This clonotype came up a few times. CDR3 region: CSANHRSTGELFF. CDR3 DNA sequence: TGCAGTGCTAATCATCGCTCCACCGGGGAGCTGTTTTTT. This chain uses TRBV29-1 with TRBJ2-2; D gene uncertain. This CDR3 region has 13 residues. Germline-derived CDR1 and CDR2 are SQVTM and ANQGSEA.

This clonotype was recorded many times. The rearrangement links TRBV5-1 to TRBJ2-7; D is uncertain. The CDR3 consists of 14 residues. Trimming removed 3 bases from V and 2 bases from J, with 12 bases in between. CDR1 SGHRS and CDR2 YFSETQ come from the germline V gene. The CDR3 DNA follows: TGCGCCAGCAGCTCACAACAACGTACCTACGAGCAGTACTTC. The encoded protein is CASSSQQRTYEQYF.

The J gene is TRBJ2-7, the V gene TRBV10-3; D might be TRBD1 (8 bases). V lost 5 bases and J lost 6, with 17 bases in between. CDR1 ENHRY and CDR2 SYGVKD come from the germline V gene. The CDR3 sequence is 14 residues long. As DNA, the CDR3 is TGTGCCATCAGTACTGACAGGGGAGGGGGCGAGCAGTACTTC. Encoded protein: CAISTDRGGGEQYF.

Ten or more counts support this clonotype. The chain couples TRBV20-1 to TRBJ1-4; D is possibly TRBD1 (6 bases). The V and J ends lost 3 bases and 8 bases respectively, with 19 bases between them. Germline V gives CDR1 DFQATT, CDR2 SNEGSKA (reference sequence). This CDR3 has 15 residues. The CDR3 region is CSARTVQGIREKLFF. As DNA, the CDR3 is TGCAGTGCTAGGACCGTACAGGGAATAAGGGAAAAACTGTTTTTT.

This clonotype was recorded many times. This rearrangement joins TRBV3-1 to TRBJ2-3; D is possibly TRBD1 (6 bases). V lost 1 base and J lost 2, with 10 bases in between. There are 15 residues in the CDR3. Germline lookup yields CDR1 LGHDT and CDR2 YNNKEL (reference sequence). CDR3 amino acids: CASSQGPGDTDTQYF. The CDR3 bases are TGTGCCAGCAGCCAAGGCCCAGGGGACACAGATACGCAGTATTTT.

This clonotype was counted between two and nine times. The chain uses TRBV20-1 and TRBJ2-1; D ambiguous. This CDR3 is built from 17 residues. The V gene lost 0 bases and the J gene lost 0 bases, with 15 bases spanning the gap. Germline CDR1 reads DFQATT; CDR2 reads SNEGSKA (reference sequence). For the CDR3, the DNA is TGCAGTGCTAGAGATTTGTCCGGAAGAAGCTCCTACAATGAGCAGTTCTTC. Its protein is CSARDLSGRSSYNEQFF.

This clonotype showed up many times. The V and J genes are TRBV20-1 and TRBJ2-1, with a tentative D call TRBD2 (6 bases). The CDR3 sequence is 15 residues long. V dropped 0 bases and J dropped 4 bases, with 13 bases sitting between them. CDR1 is DFQATT and CDR2 is SNEGSKA in the germline V gene (reference sequence). The CDR3 loop reads CSARDLRGRYNEQFF. The CDR3 coding sequence is TGCAGTGCTAGAGATCTGCGGGGTAGATACAATGAGCAGTTCTTC.

This clonotype was found many times. The chain is built from TRBV30 and TRBJ1-5; D remains ambiguous. Germline CDR1 is GTSNPN and CDR2 is SVGIG (reference sequence). The CDR3 runs 13 residues. V shed 0 bases and J shed 7 bases, with 10 bases lying between them. CDR3 in DNA: TGTGCCTGGAGTGTACGGAATCTACAGCCCCAGCATTTT. Protein: CAWSVRNLQPQHF.

This clonotype has a single count. Possible read error: a much larger clone is one base away. The chain has TRBV6-1 and TRBJ2-3, with D possibly being TRBD2 (5 bases). Germline loops: CDR1 MNHNS, CDR2 SASEGT. This CDR3 region has 15 residues. Trimming shortened V by 4 bases and J by 1 base, and 12 bases separated the two germline ends. In DNA, the CDR3 is TGTGCCAGCAGTGCCCTAGAGGGAGGCACAGATACGCAGTATTTT. As protein: CASSALEGGTDTQYF.

The genes are TRBV7-2 and TRBJ2-5; perhaps TRBD2 as D (6 bases). CDR3 length: 19 residues. Deletions cut 1 base from V and 4 bases from J, with 25 bases between. From germline, CDR1 is SGHTA and CDR2 FQGNSA. The CDR3 sequence: CASSLEGPWGVGGSETQYF. As DNA, the CDR3 is TGTGCCAGCAGCTTAGAAGGACCGTGGGGTGTCGGGGGATCAGAGACCCAGTACTTC. Filled out from reference TRBV7-2 and TRBJ2-5, the complete variable domain reads GAGVSQSPSNKVTEKGKDVELRCDPISGHTALYWYRQSLGQGLEFLIYFQGNSAPDKSGLPSDRFSAERTGGSVSTLTIQRTQQEDSAVYLCASSLEGPWGVGGSETQYFGPGTRLLVL.

This clonotype turned up a few times. The V and J genes are TRBV15 and TRBJ1-2, with unresolved D. Trimming removed 2 bases at V and 7 bases at J, with 14 bases between. CDR3 size: 14 residues. CDR1 and CDR2 from the germline V gene are LNHNV and YYDKDF (reference sequence). The CDR3 DNA reads TGTGCCACCAGCAGACCTGGGAGGGTAGTTGGCTACACCTTC. Translation gives CATSRPGRVVGYTF.

This clonotype was observed a few times. This chain links TRBV19 with TRBJ1-5; a possible D gene is TRBD1 (5 bases). The germline V gene has CDR1 LNHDA and CDR2 SQIVND (reference sequence). V was cut by 1 base and J by 5 bases, with 12 bases left in between. There are 15 residues in the CDR3. CDR3 residues: CASSIVRREDQPQHF. Written as DNA, the CDR3 is TGTGCCAGTAGTATAGTCCGCAGGGAGGATCAGCCCCAGCATTTT.

In the case of this clonotype: It may be a read error: a sequence one base away is much more abundant. The chain has TRBV11-2 and TRBJ1-2, with D possibly being TRBD1 (5 bases). V gave up 0 bases and J gave up 4 bases, with 9 bases separating them. The CDR3 totals 14 residues. Per germline, CDR1 SGHAT and CDR2 FQNNGV. The CDR3 DNA reads TGTGCCAGCAGCTTAGATGGGACGCTCTATGGCTACACCTTC. It specifies CASSLDGTLYGYTF.

There are many counts of this clonotype. This sequence joins TRBV10-3 and TRBJ2-3; D not certain. Germline CDR1 is ENHRY and CDR2 is SYGVKD. Trimming shortened V by 3 bases and J by 4 bases, and 11 bases separated the two germline ends. The CDR3 consists of 14 residues. The CDR3 sequence is CAISDRLGSDTQYF. CDR3 coding DNA: TGTGCCATCAGTGACCGGCTGGGTTCAGATACGCAGTATTTT.

The sample holds a few counts of this clonotype. The V gene is TRBV5-6, the J gene TRBJ2-3; D is undetermined. The V end was cut by 0 bases, the J end by 2 bases, with 13 bases between. Germline CDR1 is SGHDT and CDR2 is YYEEEE. This CDR3 is built from 16 residues. CDR3 in DNA: TGTGCCAGCAGCTTGGCCCTGAACACTGTCACAGATACGCAGTATTTT. Translating gives CASSLALNTVTDTQYF.

This clonotype was seen only a few times. This CDR3 is CASSPSRNYEQYF. CDR3 DNA: TGTGCCAGTAGTCCTAGCCGCAACTACGAGCAGTACTTC. The rearrangement links TRBV19 to TRBJ2-7, with D tentatively TRBD2 (5 bases). This CDR3 comprises 13 residues. CDR1 LNHDA and CDR2 SQIVND come from the germline V gene (reference sequence). V lost 5 bases and J lost 3, with 11 bases in between.

This clonotype was counted ten times or more. V and J are TRBV2 and TRBJ2-5, with D uncertain. The CDR3 covers 11 residues. V was pared by 4 bases and J by 5 bases, with 5 bases between. Germline V gene sequence: CDR1 SNHLY, CDR2 FYNNEI. The CDR3 nucleotides read TGTGCCAGCAGTGTGAAGGAGACCCAGTACTTC. It yields the protein CASSVKETQYF. The whole variable domain, filled in from reference TRBV2 and TRBJ2-5, reads EPEVTQTPSHQVTQMGQEVILRCVPISNHLYFYWYRQILGQKVEFLVSFYNNEISEKSEIFDDQFSVERPDGSNFTLKIRSTKLEDSAMYFCASSVKETQYFGPGTRLLVL.

This clonotype was found many times. This chain links TRBV5-1 with TRBJ2-1; D tentatively reads TRBD1 or TRBD2 (6 bases each). V dropped 5 bases and J dropped 5 bases, with 14 bases sitting between them. The CDR3 loop spans 14 amino acids. CDR1 is SGHRS and CDR2 is YFSETQ in the germline V gene. As DNA, the CDR3 is TGCGCCAGCAGAAATGGAGGGGGTCACAATGAGCAGTTCTTC. This encodes CASRNGGGHNEQFF.

This clonotype was seen ten or more times. V usage is TRBV29-1 and J usage is TRBJ2-1, with TRBD2 matching over 9 bases. This CDR3 contains 14 residues. The ends lost 6 bases at V and 4 bases at J; junction bases unmatched: 7. CDR1 is SQVTM and CDR2 is ANQGSEA in the germline V gene. CDR3 DNA sequence: TGCAGCGTCCAGACTAGCGGAAAATACAATGAGCAGTTCTTC. Its protein is CSVQTSGKYNEQFF.

This rearrangement joins TRBV7-8 to TRBJ2-5; the D is unclear. Germline V lookup: CDR1 SGHVS, CDR2 FQNEAQ. This CDR3 is built from 15 residues. V lost 5 bases and J 0 bases, leaving 13 bases between the germline ends. CDR3 protein: CASSRSAQYQETQYF. CDR3 bases: TGTGCCAGCAGCCGATCGGCACAGTACCAAGAGACCCAGTACTTC.

This clonotype was observed at least ten times. The CDR3 loop is CSAIIPEVYFGICYEQYF. The CDR3 nucleotides read TGCAGTGCTATTATCCCTGAGGTTTACTTTGGGATCTGCTACGAGCAGTACTTC. The chain couples TRBV20-1 to TRBJ2-7; D is uncertain. The CDR3 spans 18 residues. Germline V lookup: CDR1 DFQATT, CDR2 SNEGSKA (reference sequence). Deletions cut 4 bases from V and 3 bases from J, with 28 bases between.

This clonotype was seen at least ten times. The V and J genes are TRBV7-8 and TRBJ1-2; D not resolved. The CDR3 totals 13 residues. Germline-derived CDR1 and CDR2 are SGHVS and FQNEAQ. Between the trimmed V and J ends, which lost 2 bases and 3 bases, there was a span of 7 bases. The CDR3 here is CASSLKVDYGYTF. In nucleotides, the CDR3 is TGTGCCAGCAGCTTAAAGGTGGACTATGGCTACACCTTC.